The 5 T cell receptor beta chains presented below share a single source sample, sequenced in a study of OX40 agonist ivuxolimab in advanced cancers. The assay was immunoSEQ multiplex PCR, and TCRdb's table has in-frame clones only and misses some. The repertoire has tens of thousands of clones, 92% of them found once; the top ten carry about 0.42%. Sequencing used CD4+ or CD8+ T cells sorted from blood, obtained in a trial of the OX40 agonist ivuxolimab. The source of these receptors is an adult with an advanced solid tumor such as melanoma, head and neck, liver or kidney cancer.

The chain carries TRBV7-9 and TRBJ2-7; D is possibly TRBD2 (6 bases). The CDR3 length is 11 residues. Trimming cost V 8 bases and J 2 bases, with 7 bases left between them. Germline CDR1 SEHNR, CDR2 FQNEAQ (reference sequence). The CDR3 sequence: CASGTPYEQYF. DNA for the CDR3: TGTGCCAGCGGGACTCCCTACGAGCAGTACTTC.

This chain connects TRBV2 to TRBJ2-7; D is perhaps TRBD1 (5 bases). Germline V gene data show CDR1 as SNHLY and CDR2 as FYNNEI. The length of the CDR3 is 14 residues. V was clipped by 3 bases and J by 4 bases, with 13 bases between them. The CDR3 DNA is TGTGCCAGCAGTGACGGTGGGGCAAGGTACGAGCAGTACTTC. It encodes CASSDGGARYEQYF.

This CDR3 is CAWSPRDRQETQYF. The CDR3 DNA reads TGTGCCTGGAGTCCGCGGGACAGGCAAGAGACCCAGTACTTC. The rearrangement joins TRBV30 to TRBJ2-5, with 8 bases aligning to TRBD1. The CDR3 is 14 amino acids. V trimming: 2 bases; J trimming: 2 bases; junction bases outside the gene matches: 4. The germline CDR1 and CDR2 sequences are GTSNPN and SVGIG (reference sequence).

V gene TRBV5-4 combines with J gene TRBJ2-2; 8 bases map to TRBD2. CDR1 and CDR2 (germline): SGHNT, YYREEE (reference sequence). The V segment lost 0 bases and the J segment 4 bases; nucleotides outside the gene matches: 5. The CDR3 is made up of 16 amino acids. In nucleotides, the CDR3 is TGTGCCAGCAGCTTGGCAGCGGGAGCGGGCACCGGGGAGCTGTTTTTT. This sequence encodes CASSLAAGAGTGELFF.

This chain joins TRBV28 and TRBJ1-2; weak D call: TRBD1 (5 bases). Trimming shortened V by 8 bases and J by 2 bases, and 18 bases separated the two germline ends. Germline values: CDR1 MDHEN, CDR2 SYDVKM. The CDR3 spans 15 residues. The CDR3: CASYGGTGSNYGYTF. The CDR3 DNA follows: TGTGCCAGCTACGGGGGAACAGGATCCAACTATGGCTACACCTTC.